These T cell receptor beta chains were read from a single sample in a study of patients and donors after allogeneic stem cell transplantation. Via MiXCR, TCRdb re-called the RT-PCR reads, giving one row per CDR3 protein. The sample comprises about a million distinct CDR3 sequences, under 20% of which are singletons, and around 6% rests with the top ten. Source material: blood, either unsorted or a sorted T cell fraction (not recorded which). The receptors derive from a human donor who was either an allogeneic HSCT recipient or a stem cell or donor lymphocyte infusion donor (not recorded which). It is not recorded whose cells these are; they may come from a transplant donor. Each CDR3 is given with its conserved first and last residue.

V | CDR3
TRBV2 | CASSERGRQYF
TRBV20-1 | CSASYRRGQVIYEQYF
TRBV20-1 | CSAPETGELFF
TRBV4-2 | CASSQVSGTEQFF
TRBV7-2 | CASRRTYEQYF
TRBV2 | CASSVQGRSYGYTF
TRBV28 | CASSGFGASGDLQETQYF
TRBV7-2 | CASSHEPLGSAYEQYF
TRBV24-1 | CATSKPGRTKETQYF
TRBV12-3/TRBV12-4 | CASSFGPGGYTF
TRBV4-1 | CASSQPRMSSYNSPLHF
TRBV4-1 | CASRAQGSYGYTF
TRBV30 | CAWSVPGVGYGYTF
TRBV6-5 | CASSYSRKGAGSHGYTF
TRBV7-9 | CASSSTSRNPYEQYF
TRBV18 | CASSPSGPTEQYF
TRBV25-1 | CASSDPYLRDAGGPTGELFF
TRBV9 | CASSVGRSLEETQYF
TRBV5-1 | CASSSSNQGKGTEAFF
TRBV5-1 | CASSSYGLAGTNEQFF
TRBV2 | CASSELRLKYEKLFF
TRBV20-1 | CSAADRGRAPETQYF